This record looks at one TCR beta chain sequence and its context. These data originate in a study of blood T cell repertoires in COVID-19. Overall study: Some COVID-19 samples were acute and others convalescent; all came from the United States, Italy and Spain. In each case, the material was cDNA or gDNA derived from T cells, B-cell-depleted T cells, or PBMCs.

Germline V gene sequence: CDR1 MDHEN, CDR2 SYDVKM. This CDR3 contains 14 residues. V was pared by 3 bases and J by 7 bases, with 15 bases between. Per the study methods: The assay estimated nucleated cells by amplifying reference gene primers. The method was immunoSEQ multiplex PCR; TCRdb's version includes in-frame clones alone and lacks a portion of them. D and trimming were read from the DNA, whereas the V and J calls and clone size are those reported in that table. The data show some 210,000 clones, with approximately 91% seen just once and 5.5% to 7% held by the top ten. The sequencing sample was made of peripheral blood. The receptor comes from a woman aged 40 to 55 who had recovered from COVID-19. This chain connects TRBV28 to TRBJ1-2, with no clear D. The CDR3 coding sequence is TGTGCCAGCAGTTTGGGCCCCCTCGTCGGTGGCTACACCTTC. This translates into CASSLGPLVGGYTF.